The present T cell receptor (beta chain) was sequenced within a study of post-analysis software for immune sequencing data. About the research overall: Relapsing-remitting, secondary progressive and progressive-relapsing forms made up the multiple sclerosis disease courses. Study results and caveats: When the samples were clustered directly with F measure, those that had been prepared in the same batch showed strong co-clustering. A significant reduction in normalized Chao1 diversity was observed in multiple sclerosis patients versus controls. Comparison of patients with controls showed 4 to 6 TRBV segments more frequent in patients, TRBV5-6, TRBV5-1 and TRBV20-1 among them.

Trimming left V 5 bases short and J 4 bases short, with 27 bases between. CDR1 is MNHEY, CDR2 SMNVEV, per germline (reference sequence). The CDR3 runs to 19 residues. A single count supports this clonotype. Its matching antigen is unknown. Unique molecular identifiers were carried by the TCR beta cDNA libraries. Using its own MiXCR run on the PCR reads, TCRdb lists one record per CDR3 protein. The data show about 820,000 distinct CDR3 sequences, with roughly 58% seen just once and approximately 4.2% held by the top ten. Sequenced: blood. The chain carries TRBV27 and TRBJ1-3, with D tentatively TRBD1 (5 bases). The clonotype originates from a girl aged 10 to 17 with multiple sclerosis. CDR3 sequence: CASSQRGRGAGTAGNTIYF. The CDR3 bases are TGTGCCAGCAGTCAAAGGGGACGGGGCGCAGGGACTGCCGGAAACACCATATATTTT.